This record concerns one TCR beta chain sequence. Its antigen is still unknown. At one end the junction does not follow the germline gene, possibly because of a read error. This sample stems from a study of tumor and adjacent non-tumor tissue in lung cancer. Study-wide background: Some 3.9 million productive TCRbeta reads were obtained per sample on average.

Germline V gene lookup returns CDR1 MGHRA and CDR2 YSYEKL. The CDR3 consists of 14 residues. RNA was extracted from bulk tissue without any cell sorting. The normal lung tissue was taken more than 3 cm from the tumor edge. Between August and November 2014, newly diagnosed, chemotherapy-naive lung cancer patients underwent thoracic surgery in China. A modified ARM-PCR protocol with three rounds of nested PCR amplified TCRbeta. Using its own MiXCR run on the multiplex PCR reads, TCRdb lists one record per CDR3 protein. The data show 94,000 or so distinct CDR3 sequences, with more than 75% seen just once and just over 20% held by the top ten. Study results and limitations: Tumor tissue had significantly higher TCR diversity than normal lung.

The V gene is TRBV4-1, the J gene TRBJ1-4; D not resolved. Sequences were obtained from distant non-tumor lung tissue. The sequence was obtained from a woman aged 50 to 60 with non-small cell lung cancer. The CDR3: CTSSEVGKNEKLFF. The CDR3 nucleotides read TGCACCAGCAGCGAAGTCGGGAAAAATGAAAAACTGTTTTTT.